This T cell receptor beta chain was identified in a study of shared clonotypes between healthy human individuals. The authors ran the assay at deep level. The data were produced by immunoSEQ multiplex PCR, yet TCRdb's version contains in-frame clones alone and is incomplete. The table has about 2.2 million clones, 80% to 95% seen once; the top ten hold roughly 1.7%. The naive CD8 population came from CD45RO-negative cells selected for CCR7, without terminally differentiated effector memory CD45RA+ cells. Per the germline V gene, CDR1 is LGHNA and CDR2 is YNFKEQ. The V end lost 5 bases, the J end lost 0 bases, and 14 bases lay between the germline ends. CDR3 length equals 16 residues.

This receptor was obtained from a man aged 18 to 29 in good health. Some clones in this sample may be carry-over from other donors' samples. The chain joins TRBV4-2 to TRBJ2-1; D is uncertain. Sequenced: naive CD8+ T cells from PBMCs. The CDR3 spells CASSEGGGSSYNEQFF. CDR3 nucleotides: TGTGCCAGCAGCGAAGGCGGCGGCAGCTCCTACAATGAGCAGTTCTTC.